The 9 T cell receptor beta chains below come from one sample, sequenced in a study of blood T cell repertoires in COVID-19 (dated by TCRdb to about 2020). The library came from the immunoSEQ multiplex PCR assay. TCRdb carries this immuneACCESS record with in-frame sequences only. Its versions omit some clonotypes, under half of them owing to an unresolved V gene in the studies checked, with the rest unexplained. The sample data list fewer than 250,000 clones, and around 86% of these were observed just once. The ten largest make up 7.2% of the sample. Sequencing was carried out using PBMCs or T cells enriched from blood (not recorded which). The receptors stem from a man aged 25-40 years in a cohort exposed to, infected with or recovered from COVID-19 (not recorded which).

The genes are TRBV4-1 and TRBJ2-7; 10 bases match TRBD2. Germline loops: CDR1 MGHRA, CDR2 YSYEKL. V trimming: 0 bases; J trimming: 3 bases; junction bases outside the gene matches: 2. The CDR3 is 15 residues long. CDR3 DNA sequence: TGCGCCAGCAGCCAAGAGCTAGCGGGAGTCTACGAGCAGTACTTC. Translating gives CASSQELAGVYEQYF.

The V call is TRBV10-2, the J call TRBJ2-7; D unresolved. This CDR3 contains 12 residues. Germline V gene sequence: CDR1 WSHSY, CDR2 SAAADI. V lost 1 base, J lost 6 bases, and 7 bases lay in between. The CDR3 DNA sequence: TGCGCCAGCAGTGAGTTGGGCCGCGAGCAGTACTTC. Protein product: CASSELGREQYF.

The rearrangement uses TRBV27 and TRBJ1-5; TRBD1 is a possible D gene (6 bases). The CDR3 length is 15 residues. V lost 2 bases, J lost 0 bases, and 8 bases lay in between. CDR1 and CDR2 (germline): MNHEY, SMNVEV (reference sequence). CDR3 in amino acids: CASSLQGYSNQPQHF. CDR3 DNA sequence: TGTGCCAGCAGTTTACAGGGGTATAGCAATCAGCCCCAGCATTTT.

This chain links TRBV27 with TRBJ1-5, with D possibly being TRBD1 (6 bases). CDR3 length equals 18 residues. The V end was cut by 5 bases, the J end by 2 bases, with 22 bases between. The germline V gene has CDR1 MNHEY and CDR2 SMNVEV (reference sequence). CDR3 nucleotide sequence: TGTGCCAGCAGTCCGTACAGGGAAGTCTGGGATGGCAATCAGCCCCAGCATTTT. Its translation is CASSPYREVWDGNQPQHF.

The V call is TRBV25-1, the J call TRBJ2-4; D possibly corresponds to TRBD1 (7 bases). Between the trimmed V and J ends, which lost 4 bases and 6 bases, there was a span of 16 bases. Germline V gives CDR1 MGHDK, CDR2 SYGVNS. This CDR3 spans 15 amino acids. This chain's CDR3 is CASSATGAGGNIQYF. For the CDR3, the DNA is TGTGCCAGCAGTGCCACGGGGGCAGGGGGAAACATTCAGTACTTC.

The rearrangement joins TRBV10-3 to TRBJ2-7; 8 bases match TRBD1. The CDR3 spans 14 residues. The V and J ends lost 3 bases and 6 bases, in that order; junction bases with no gene match: 7. CDR1 is ENHRY and CDR2 is SYGVKD in the germline V gene. The DNA for the CDR3 is TGTGCCATCAGTGAATCGGTCAGGGGGCTCGAGCAGTACTTC. Protein: CAISESVRGLEQYF.

This clone was detected a few times. The V and J genes are TRBV24-1 and TRBJ2-7; TRBD1 might be the D (6 bases). The germline gives CDR1 KGHDR, CDR2 SFDVKD. The V end lost 4 bases, the J end lost 5 bases, and 11 bases lay between the germline ends. The CDR3 has 13 residues. CDR3 in amino acids: CATSDYRDHEQYF. DNA of the CDR3: TGTGCCACCAGTGACTACAGGGACCACGAGCAGTACTTC.

J is TRBJ2-3 and V is TRBV24-1; 8 nucleotides line up with TRBD1. Germline V gives CDR1 KGHDR, CDR2 SFDVKD. J gave up 1 base and V 8 bases, and 7 bases lay outside the gene matches. The CDR3 is 15 residues long. CDR3 amino acids: CATMGTGEGTDTQYF. The CDR3, as DNA: TGTGCCACCATGGGGACAGGAGAGGGCACAGATACGCAGTATTTT.

V is TRBV2 and J is TRBJ1-6; 8 nucleotides agree with TRBD1. The V and J ends lost 5 bases and 10 bases, in that order; junction bases with no gene match: 7. CDR1 and CDR2 from the germline V gene are SNHLY and FYNNEI. The CDR3 has 14 amino acids. CDR3 amino acids: CASSWTGIESPLHF. CDR3 DNA sequence: TGTGCCAGCAGTTGGACAGGGATCGAATCACCCCTCCACTTT.